This T cell receptor (beta chain) is from a study of OX40 agonist ivuxolimab in advanced cancers. Turning to the study itself: Prior checkpoint blockade (anti-PD-1, anti-PD-L1 or anti-CTLA-4) was permitted; approximately 41% had it.

Samples were taken at baseline and on day 1 of cycles 4 and 7. The data were produced by immunoSEQ multiplex PCR, yet TCRdb's version contains in-frame clones alone and is incomplete. The sample lists 80,000 or so clones; around 85% were seen once. CDR1 MDHEN and CDR2 SYDVKM come from the germline V gene. V lost 5 bases and J lost 10, with 30 bases in between. The length of the CDR3 is 18 residues. This receptor was identified in an adult with an advanced solid tumor such as melanoma, head and neck, liver or kidney cancer. V is TRBV28 and J is TRBJ2-1; D tentatively reads TRBD1 or TRBD2 (5 bases each). The sequences come from CD4+ or CD8+ T cells sorted from blood, collected in a trial of the OX40 agonist ivuxolimab. The CDR3 DNA sequence: TGTGCCAGCAGTCTAACCTCCCCGGGACCGTCGGTGAAGTGGGAGCAGTTCTTC. It codes for CASSLTSPGPSVKWEQFF.